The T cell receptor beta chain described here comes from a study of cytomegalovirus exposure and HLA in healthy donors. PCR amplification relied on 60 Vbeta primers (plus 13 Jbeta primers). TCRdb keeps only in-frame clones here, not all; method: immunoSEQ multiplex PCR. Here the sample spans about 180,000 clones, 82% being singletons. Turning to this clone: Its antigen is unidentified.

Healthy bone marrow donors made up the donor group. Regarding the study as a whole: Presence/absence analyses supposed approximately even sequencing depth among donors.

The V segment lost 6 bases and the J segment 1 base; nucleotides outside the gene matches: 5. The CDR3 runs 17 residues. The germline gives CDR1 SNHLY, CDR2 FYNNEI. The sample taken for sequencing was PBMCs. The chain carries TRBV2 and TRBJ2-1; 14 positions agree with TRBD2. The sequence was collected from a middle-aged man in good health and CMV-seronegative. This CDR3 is CASRRTSGGNSYNEQFF. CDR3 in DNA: TGTGCCAGCAGGAGGACTAGCGGGGGGAATTCCTACAATGAGCAGTTCTTC.